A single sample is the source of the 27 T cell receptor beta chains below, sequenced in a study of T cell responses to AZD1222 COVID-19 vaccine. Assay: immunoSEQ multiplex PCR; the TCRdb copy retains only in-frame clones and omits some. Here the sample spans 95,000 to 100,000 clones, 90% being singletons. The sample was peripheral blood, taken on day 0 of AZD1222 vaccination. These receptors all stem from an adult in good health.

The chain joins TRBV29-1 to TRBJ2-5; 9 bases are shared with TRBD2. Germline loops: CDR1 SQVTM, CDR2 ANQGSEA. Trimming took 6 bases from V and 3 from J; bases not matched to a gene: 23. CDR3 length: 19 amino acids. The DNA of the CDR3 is TGCAGCGTCCGTTATCTTTGGGCTAGCGGGGTGCCGTTGGAAGAGACCCAGTACTTC. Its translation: CSVRYLWASGVPLEETQYF.

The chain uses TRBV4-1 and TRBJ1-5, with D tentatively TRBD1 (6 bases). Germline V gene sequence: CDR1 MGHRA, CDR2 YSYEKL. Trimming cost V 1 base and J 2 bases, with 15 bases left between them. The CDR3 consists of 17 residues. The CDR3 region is CASSQVAGGSGNQPQHF. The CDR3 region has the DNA TGCGCCAGCAGCCAAGTCGCGGGGGGCTCGGGCAATCAGCCCCAGCATTTT.

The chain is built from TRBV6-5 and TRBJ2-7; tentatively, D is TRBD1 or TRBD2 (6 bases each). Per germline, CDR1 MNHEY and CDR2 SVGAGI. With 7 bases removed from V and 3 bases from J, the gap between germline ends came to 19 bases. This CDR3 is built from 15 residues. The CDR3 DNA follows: TGTGCCAGCACCCCACTGGGGGGCGGATTCTACGAGCAGTACTTC. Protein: CASTPLGGGFYEQYF.

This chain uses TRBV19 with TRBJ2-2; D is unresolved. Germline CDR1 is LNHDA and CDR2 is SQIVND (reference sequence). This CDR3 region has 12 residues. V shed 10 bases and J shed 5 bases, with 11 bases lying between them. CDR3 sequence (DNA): TGTGCCACCCGAATATGGACCGGGGAGCTGTTTTTT. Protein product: CATRIWTGELFF.

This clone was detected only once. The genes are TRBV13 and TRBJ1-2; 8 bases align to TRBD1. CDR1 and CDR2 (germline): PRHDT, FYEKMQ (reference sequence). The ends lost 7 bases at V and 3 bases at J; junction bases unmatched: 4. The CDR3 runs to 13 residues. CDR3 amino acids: CASTGQGDYGYTF. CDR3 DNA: TGTGCCAGCACCGGACAGGGAGACTATGGCTACACCTTC.

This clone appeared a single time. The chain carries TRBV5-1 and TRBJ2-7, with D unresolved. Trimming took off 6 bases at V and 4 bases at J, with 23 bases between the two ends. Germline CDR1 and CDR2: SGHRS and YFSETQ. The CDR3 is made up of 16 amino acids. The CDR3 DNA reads TGCGCCAGCACTCCTTGGCCTCTGCCCATGATATACGAGCAGTACTTC. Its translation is CASTPWPLPMIYEQYF.

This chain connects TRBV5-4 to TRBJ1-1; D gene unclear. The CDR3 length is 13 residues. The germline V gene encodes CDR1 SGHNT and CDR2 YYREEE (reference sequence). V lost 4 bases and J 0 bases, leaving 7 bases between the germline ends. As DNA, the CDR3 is TGTGCCAGCAGCCCTAACATGAACACTGAAGCTTTCTTT. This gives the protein CASSPNMNTEAFF.

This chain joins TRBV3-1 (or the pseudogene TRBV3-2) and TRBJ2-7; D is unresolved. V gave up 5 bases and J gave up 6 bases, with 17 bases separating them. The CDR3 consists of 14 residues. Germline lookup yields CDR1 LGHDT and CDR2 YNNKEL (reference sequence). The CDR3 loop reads CASSSWEGVGEQYF. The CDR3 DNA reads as TGTGCCAGCAGCTCCTGGGAAGGAGTTGGCGAGCAGTACTTC.

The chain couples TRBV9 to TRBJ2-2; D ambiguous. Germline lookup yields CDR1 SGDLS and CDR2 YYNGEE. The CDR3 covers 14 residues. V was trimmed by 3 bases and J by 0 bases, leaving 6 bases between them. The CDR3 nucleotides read TGTGCCAGCAGCGCCAGCCCGAACACCGGGGAGCTGTTTTTT. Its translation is CASSASPNTGELFF.

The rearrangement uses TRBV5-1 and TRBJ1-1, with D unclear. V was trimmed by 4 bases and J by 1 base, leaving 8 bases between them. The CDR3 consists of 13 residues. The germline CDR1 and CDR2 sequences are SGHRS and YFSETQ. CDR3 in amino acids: CASSPLGNTEAFF. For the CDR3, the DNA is TGCGCCAGCAGCCCGCTCGGGAACACTGAAGCTTTCTTT.

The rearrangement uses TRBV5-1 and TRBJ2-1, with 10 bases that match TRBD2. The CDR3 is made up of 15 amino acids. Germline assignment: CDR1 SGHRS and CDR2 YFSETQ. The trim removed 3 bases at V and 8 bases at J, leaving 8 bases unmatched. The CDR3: CASSSKSGGAHEQFF. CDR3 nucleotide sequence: TGCGCCAGCAGCTCCAAGAGCGGGGGGGCCCATGAGCAGTTCTTC. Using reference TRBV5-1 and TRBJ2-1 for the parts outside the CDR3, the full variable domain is KAGVTQTPRYLIKTRGQQVTLSCSPISGHRSVSWYQQTPGQGLQFLFEYFSETQRNKGNFPGRFSGRQFSNSRSEMNVSTLELGDSALYLCASSSKSGGAHEQFFGPGTRLTVL.

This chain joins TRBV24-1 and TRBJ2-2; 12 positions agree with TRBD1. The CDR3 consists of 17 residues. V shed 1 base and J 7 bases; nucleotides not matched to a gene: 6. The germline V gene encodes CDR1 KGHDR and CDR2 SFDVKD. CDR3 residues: CATSDFWDRGQDGELFF. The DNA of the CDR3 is TGTGCCACCAGTGATTTCTGGGACAGGGGGCAAGACGGGGAGCTGTTTTTT.

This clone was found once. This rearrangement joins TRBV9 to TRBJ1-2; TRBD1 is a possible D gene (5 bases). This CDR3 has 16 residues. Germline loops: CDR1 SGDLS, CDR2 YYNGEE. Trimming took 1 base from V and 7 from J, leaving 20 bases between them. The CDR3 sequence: CASSVTRVDPRVGYTF. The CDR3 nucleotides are TGTGCCAGCAGCGTAACCAGGGTGGATCCCCGGGTTGGCTACACCTTC.

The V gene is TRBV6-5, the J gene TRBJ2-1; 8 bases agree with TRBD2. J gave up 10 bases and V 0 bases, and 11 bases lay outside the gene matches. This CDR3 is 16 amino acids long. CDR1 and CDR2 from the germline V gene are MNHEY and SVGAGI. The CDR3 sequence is CASSYSLGGGLSEQFF. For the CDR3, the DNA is TGTGCCAGCAGTTACTCATTAGGCGGGGGGTTAAGCGAGCAGTTCTTC.

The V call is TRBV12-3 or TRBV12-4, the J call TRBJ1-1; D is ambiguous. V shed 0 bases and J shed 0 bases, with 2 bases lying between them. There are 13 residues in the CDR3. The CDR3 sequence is CASSLAVNTEAFF. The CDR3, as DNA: TGTGCCAGCAGTTTAGCGGTGAACACTGAAGCTTTCTTT.

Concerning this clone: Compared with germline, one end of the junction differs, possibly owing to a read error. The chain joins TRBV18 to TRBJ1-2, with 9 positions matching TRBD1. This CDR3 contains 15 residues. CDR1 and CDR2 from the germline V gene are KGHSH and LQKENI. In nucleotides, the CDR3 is TGTGCCAGCTCACCATCCGCTCCCGGGACAGGGCCATATCTCTTC. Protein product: CASSPSAPGTGPYLF.

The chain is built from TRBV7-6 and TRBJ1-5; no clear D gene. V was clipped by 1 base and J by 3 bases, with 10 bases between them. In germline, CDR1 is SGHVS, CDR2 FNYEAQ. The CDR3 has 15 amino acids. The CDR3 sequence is CASSLVAGINQPQHF. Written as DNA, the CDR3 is TGTGCCAGCAGCTTAGTTGCAGGTATCAATCAGCCCCAGCATTTT.

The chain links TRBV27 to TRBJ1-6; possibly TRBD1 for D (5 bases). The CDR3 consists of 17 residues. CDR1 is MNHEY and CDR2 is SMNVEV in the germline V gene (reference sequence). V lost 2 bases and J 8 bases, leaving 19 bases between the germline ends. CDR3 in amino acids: CASSLNAGPIEDSPLHF. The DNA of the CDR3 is TGTGCCAGCAGTTTAAATGCGGGGCCGATTGAGGATTCACCCCTCCACTTT.

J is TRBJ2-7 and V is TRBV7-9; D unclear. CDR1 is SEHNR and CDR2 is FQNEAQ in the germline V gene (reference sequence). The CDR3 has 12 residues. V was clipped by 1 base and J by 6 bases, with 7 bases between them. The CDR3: CASSLVVSEQYF. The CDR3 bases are TGTGCCAGCAGCTTAGTGGTCTCCGAGCAGTACTTC.

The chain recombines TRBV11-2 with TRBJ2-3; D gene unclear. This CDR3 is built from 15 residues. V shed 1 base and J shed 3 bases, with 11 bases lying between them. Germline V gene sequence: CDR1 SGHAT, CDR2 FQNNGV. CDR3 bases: TGTGCCAGCAGCTTAGTAACCCGGGCTACAGATACGCAGTATTTT. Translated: CASSLVTRATDTQYF.

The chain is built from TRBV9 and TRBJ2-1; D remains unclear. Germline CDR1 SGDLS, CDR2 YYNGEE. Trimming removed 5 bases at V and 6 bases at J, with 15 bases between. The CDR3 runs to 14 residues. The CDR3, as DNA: TGTGCCAGCAGGCCCCCGGGCCCCCCCAATGAGCAGTTCTTC. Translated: CASRPPGPPNEQFF.

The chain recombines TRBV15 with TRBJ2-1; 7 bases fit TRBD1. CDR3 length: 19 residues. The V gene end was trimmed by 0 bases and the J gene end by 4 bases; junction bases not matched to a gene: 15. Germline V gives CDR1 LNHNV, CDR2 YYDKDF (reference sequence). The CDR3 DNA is TGTGCCACCAGCAGAGATGGGAAGGGGGCGGAATTATTTTACAATGAGCAGTTCTTC. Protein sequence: CATSRDGKGAELFYNEQFF. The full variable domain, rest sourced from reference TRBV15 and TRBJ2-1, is DAMVIQNPRYQVTQFGKPVTLSCSQTLNHNVMYWYQQKSSQAPKLLFHYYDKDFNNEADTPDNFQSRRPNTSFCFLDIRSPGLGDTAMYLCATSRDGKGAELFYNEQFFGPGTRLTVL.

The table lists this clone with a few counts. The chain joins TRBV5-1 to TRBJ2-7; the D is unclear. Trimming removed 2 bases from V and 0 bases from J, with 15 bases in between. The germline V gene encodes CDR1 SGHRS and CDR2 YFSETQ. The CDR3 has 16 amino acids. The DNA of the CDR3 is TGCGCCAGCAGCTTTCTAGGGCTTAAAGACTCCTACGAGCAGTACTTC. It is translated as CASSFLGLKDSYEQYF.

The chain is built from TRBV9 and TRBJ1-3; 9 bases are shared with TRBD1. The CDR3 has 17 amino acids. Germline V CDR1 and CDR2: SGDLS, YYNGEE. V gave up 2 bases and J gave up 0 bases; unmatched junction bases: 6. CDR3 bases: TGTGCCAGCAGCGTTGGACAGGGGACCGCCTCTGGAAACACCATATATTTT. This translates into CASSVGQGTASGNTIYF.

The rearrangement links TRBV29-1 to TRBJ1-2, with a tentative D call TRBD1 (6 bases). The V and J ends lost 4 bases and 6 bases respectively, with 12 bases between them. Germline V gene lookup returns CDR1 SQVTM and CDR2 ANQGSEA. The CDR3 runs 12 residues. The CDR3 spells CSVAGRGDGYTF. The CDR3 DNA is TGCAGCGTTGCAGGAAGGGGGGATGGCTACACCTTC. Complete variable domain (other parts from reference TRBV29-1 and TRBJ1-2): SAVISQKPSRDICQRGTSLTIQCQVDSQVTMMFWYRQQPGQSLTLIATANQGSEATYESGFVIDKFPISRPNLTFSTLTVSNMSPEDSSIYLCSVAGRGDGYTFGSGTRLTVV.

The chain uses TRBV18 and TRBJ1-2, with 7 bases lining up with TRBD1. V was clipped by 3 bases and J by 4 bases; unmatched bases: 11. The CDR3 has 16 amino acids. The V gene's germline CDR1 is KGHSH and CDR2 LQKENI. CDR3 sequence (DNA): TGTGCCAGCTCACCTGGTACAGGGGTCGGTAGCTATGGCTACACCTTC. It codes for CASSPGTGVGSYGYTF.

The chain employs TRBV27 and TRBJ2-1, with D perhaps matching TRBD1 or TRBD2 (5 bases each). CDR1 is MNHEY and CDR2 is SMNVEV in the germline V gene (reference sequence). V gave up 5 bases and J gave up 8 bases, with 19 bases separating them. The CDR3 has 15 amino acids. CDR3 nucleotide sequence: TGTGCCAGCAGTCCGGCCGGGACCTTGGGGGATGAGCAGTTCTTC. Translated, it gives CASSPAGTLGDEQFF.